This T cell receptor (beta chain) emerged from a study of blood T cell repertoires in COVID-19. About the research overall: There were acute and convalescent COVID-19 samples, and they came from the United States, Italy and Spain.

The V end lost 1 base, the J end lost 3 bases, and 16 bases lay between the germline ends. From germline, CDR1 is LGHDT and CDR2 YNNKEL (reference sequence). The CDR3 is made up of 16 amino acids. The data were produced by immunoSEQ multiplex PCR, yet TCRdb's version contains in-frame clones alone and is incomplete. The data hold roughly 250,000 clones, with 88% observed a single time. V usage is TRBV3-1 (or the pseudogene TRBV3-2) and J usage is TRBJ2-7, with a weak D call TRBD1 (5 bases). The origin of this receptor is a man between 60 and 70 years old who had recovered from COVID-19. Sequencing was done on a sample of peripheral blood. Written as DNA, the CDR3 is TGTGCCAGCAGCCAAGTCTATGCAGGGTTTAACTACGAGCAGTACTTC. This encodes CASSQVYAGFNYEQYF.